Shown below are 17 T cell receptor beta chains from a single sample sequenced in a study of tumor-infiltrating lymphocytes in primary liver carcinoma. Blood RNA was derived from unsorted whole blood, and germline DNA was extracted too. TCR beta cDNA was made from 450 to 600 ng total RNA with a constant-region primer. Three rounds of nested multiplex PCR with slightly modified ARM-PCR produced TCR beta libraries. Running 10 cycles apiece, the first two PCR rounds relied on TRBV1-TRBV30 forward primers together with a C-beta reverse primer. One entry per CDR3 protein, called by TCRdb with MiXCR from the multiplex PCR reads. The data contain 200,000 or so distinct CDR3 sequences, approximately 65% of them singletons. The sequenced material came from peripheral blood. These TCRs come from a woman in her fifties or sixties with primary liver carcinoma and hepatitis B virus infection.

As for this clonotype: A much larger clone lies one base from this, so it may be a read error. The V gene is TRBV5-4, the J gene TRBJ2-1; no definite D call. Trimming removed 4 bases from V and 0 bases from J, with 8 bases in between. This CDR3 contains 14 residues. Germline V gene lookup returns CDR1 SGHNT and CDR2 YYREEE (reference sequence). Here the CDR3 reads CASSPSSSYNEQFF. CDR3 DNA sequence: TGTGCCAGCAGCCCAAGCAGCTCCTACAATGAGCAGTTCTTC.

As to this clonotype: At one end the junction does not follow the germline gene, possibly because of a read error. CDR3: CTSSFTPPRSSYNEQFF. CDR3 nucleotide sequence: TGTACCAGCAGCTTTACCCCACCGAGGAGCTCATACAATGAGCAGTTCTTC. The chain employs TRBV11-2 and TRBJ2-1; D is undetermined. Germline V gene sequence: CDR1 SGHAT, CDR2 FQNNGV. The CDR3 is made up of 17 amino acids.

The gene calls are TRBV2 and TRBJ2-3; D not certain. Germline V gives CDR1 SNHLY, CDR2 FYNNEI. Trimming cost V 5 bases and J 0 bases, with 9 bases left between them. The CDR3 totals 14 residues. The CDR3 spells CASSWTGSTDTQYF. The CDR3 DNA sequence: TGTGCCAGCAGTTGGACGGGTAGCACAGATACGCAGTATTTT. The full variable domain, rest sourced from reference TRBV2 and TRBJ2-3, is EPEVTQTPSHQVTQMGQEVILRCVPISNHLYFYWYRQILGQKVEFLVSFYNNEISEKSEIFDDQFSVERPDGSNFTLKIRSTKLEDSAMYFCASSWTGSTDTQYFGPGTRLTVL.

A word on this clonotype: This CDR3 is missing its conserved last phenylalanine or tryptophan, likely due to a read error. In nucleotides, the CDR3 is TGTGCCAGCAACTTACAAGGAGGTCCACCCCTCCACTCT. Protein sequence: CASNLQGGPPLHS. The chain combines TRBV11-2 with TRBJ1-6; no clear D gene. CDR1 SGHAT and CDR2 FQNNGV come from the germline V gene. The CDR3 runs 13 residues.

This clonotype was counted only a few times. It may be a read error: a sequence one base away is much more abundant. The chain is built from TRBV29-1 and TRBJ2-7; maybe TRBD1 (7 bases). The CDR3 sequence is 11 residues long. CDR1 is SQVTM, CDR2 ANQGSEA, per germline. The CDR3 region has the DNA TGCAGTTACGCAGGGGGGAAGGGGCAGTACTTC. Encoded protein: CSYAGGKGQYF.

With respect to this clonotype: A much larger clone differs by one base, so this may be a read error. The J gene is TRBJ1-1, the V gene TRBV12-3 or TRBV12-4; D is unclear. The CDR3 spans 16 residues. Trimming removed 4 bases at V and 4 bases at J, with 19 bases between. As DNA, the CDR3 is TGTGCCAGCAGTTCGCGGGGTCCTCCCATGAGCACTGAAGCTTTCTTT. Its protein product is CASSSRGPPMSTEAFF.

This clonotype was recorded only once. The CDR3 sequence: CASSYPRLELAASTDTQYF. Here the CDR3 DNA reads TGTGCCAGCAGCTACCCGAGGTTGGAACTAGCAGCTAGCACAGATACGCAGTATTTT. V is TRBV11-2 and J is TRBJ2-3; tentative D call: TRBD2 (6 bases). Trimming stripped 4 bases from V and 0 bases from J, with 23 bases between. Germline CDR1 reads SGHAT; CDR2 reads FQNNGV. This CDR3 is built from 19 residues.

About this clonotype itself: It may be a read error: a sequence one base away is much more abundant. The chain carries TRBV6-1 and TRBJ2-7, with 10 bases fitting TRBD1. The V gene end was trimmed by 6 bases and the J gene end by 0 bases; junction bases not matched to a gene: 14. Germline CDR1 and CDR2: MNHNS and SASEGT. CDR3 length: 18 amino acids. The CDR3 region has the DNA TGTGCCAGCAGGGCGAGTGTACGGGACAGGGGTCGCTCCTACGAGCAGTACTTC. Translating gives CASRASVRDRGRSYEQYF.

This clonotype appeared many times. The chain employs TRBV13 and TRBJ2-7; D unclear. The germline gives CDR1 PRHDT, CDR2 FYEKMQ (reference sequence). Trimming shortened V by 2 bases and J by 2 bases, and 7 bases separated the two germline ends. The CDR3 has 13 amino acids. Written as DNA, the CDR3 is TGTGCCAGCAGCTTACGGTCTACCTACGAGCAGTACTTC. Translation gives CASSLRSTYEQYF.

A word on this clonotype: An end of the junction differs from the germline gene, which may be a read error. The chain combines TRBV12-3 or TRBV12-4 with TRBJ2-3; TRBD2 aligns across 11 bases. The length of the CDR3 is 19 residues. CDR3 DNA sequence: TGTGCCAGCAGCTTCGGGACTAGCGGATTCAATAGCATCTCAGATACGCTGTATTTT. It yields the protein CASSFGTSGFNSISDTLYF.

This clonotype has just one count. At one end the junction does not follow the germline gene, possibly because of a read error. This rearrangement joins TRBV11-2 to TRBJ2-2, with D uncertain. Per the germline V gene, CDR1 is SGHAT and CDR2 is FQNNGV. The CDR3 has 14 amino acids. The CDR3 loop reads CASSLDQNTGELFF. The CDR3, as DNA: TGTGCCAGTAGCTTAGATCAAAACACCGGGGAGCTGTTTTTT.

Concerning this clonotype itself: Compared with germline, one end of the junction differs, possibly owing to a read error. The chain is built from TRBV11-2 and TRBJ1-5; D gene ambiguous. Germline CDR1 SGHAT, CDR2 FQNNGV. The CDR3 has 14 amino acids. The CDR3 DNA is TGTGCCAGCAGCTCCTTACTGGGGAATCAGCCTCAGCATTTT. The encoded protein is CASSSLLGNQPQHF.

CDR3 nucleotide sequence: TGTGCCAGTAGCGTGTTTGTGCAGGGTACCGGGGAGCTGTTTTTT. Its translation: CASSVFVQGTGELFF. This chain links TRBV5-5 with TRBJ2-2, with D perhaps assigned TRBD1 or TRBD2 (5 bases each). With 8 bases removed from V and 5 bases from J, the gap between germline ends came to 19 bases. Germline V gene sequence: CDR1 SGHKS, CDR2 YYEKEE (reference sequence). This CDR3 has 15 residues.

On this clonotype: A much larger clone is a single base away; this may be a read error. V usage is TRBV5-5 and J usage is TRBJ2-4; TRBD1 agrees at 9 bases. This CDR3 has 16 amino acids. Germline V gene lookup returns CDR1 SGHKS and CDR2 YYEKEE (reference sequence). V dropped 1 base and J dropped 7; count of bases not matched to a gene: 9. CDR3 coding DNA: TGTGCCAGCAGCTTGCGGGATGATGGACAGGGGAACATTCAGTACTTC. Translated: CASSLRDDGQGNIQYF.

This clonotype has just one count. Germline is not matched at one junction end, which may reflect a read error. The chain recombines TRBV11-2 with TRBJ2-1; possible D gene TRBD1, 6 bases. CDR1 SGHAT and CDR2 FQNNGV come from the germline V gene. The CDR3 covers 13 residues. The CDR3 region is CTSETGSYNEQFF. The CDR3 bases are TGTACCAGCGAGACAGGTAGCTACAATGAGCAGTTCTTC.

In the case of this clonotype: The germline gene is not matched at one end of the junction; a read error may be the cause. V gene TRBV11-2 combines with J gene TRBJ2-7; no clear D. The CDR3 runs 16 residues. Germline assignment: CDR1 SGHAT and CDR2 FQNNGV. The CDR3 bases are TGTGACAGCAGCATCCATCGGGCAGCGCTACTATACGAGCAGTACTTC. As protein: CDSSIHRAALLYEQYF.

With regard to this clonotype: A read error is likely, as this CDR3 ends without the conserved phenylalanine or tryptophan. The V call is TRBV11-2, the J call TRBJ2-3; D uncertain. CDR1 is SGHAT, CDR2 FQNNGV, per germline. The CDR3 has 14 amino acids. With 5 bases removed from V and 1 base from J, the gap between germline ends came to 10 bases. The CDR3 loop is CASSIYDGTDTQYS. DNA for the CDR3: TGTGCCAGCAGCATATATGACGGCACAGATACGCAGTATTCT.